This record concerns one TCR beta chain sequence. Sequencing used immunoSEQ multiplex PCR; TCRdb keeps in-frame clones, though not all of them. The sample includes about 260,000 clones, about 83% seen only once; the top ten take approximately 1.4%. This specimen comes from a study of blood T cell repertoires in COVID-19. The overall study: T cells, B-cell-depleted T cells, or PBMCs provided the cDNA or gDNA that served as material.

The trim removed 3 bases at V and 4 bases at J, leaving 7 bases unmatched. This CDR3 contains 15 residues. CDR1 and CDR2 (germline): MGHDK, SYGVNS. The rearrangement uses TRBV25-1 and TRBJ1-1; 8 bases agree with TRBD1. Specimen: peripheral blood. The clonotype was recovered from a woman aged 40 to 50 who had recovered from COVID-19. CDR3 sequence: CASSDGRGRITEAFF. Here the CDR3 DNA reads TGTGCCAGCAGTGATGGCAGGGGGCGAATCACTGAAGCTTTCTTT.